This TCR beta chain was identified during a study of blood T cell repertoires in COVID-19. Study summary: COVID-19 samples collected from the United States, Italy and Spain covered acute and convalescent phases. From T cells, B-cell-depleted T cells, or PBMCs came the material, which was cDNA or gDNA.

The sample holds a few counts of this clone. In the authors' methods: Researchers report that nucleated cell counts were estimated from reference gene primer amplification. Assay used: immunoSEQ multiplex PCR; TCRdb lists only in-frame clones, some missing. Clonal size and the V and J genes are those of that table, whereas D and trimming came from the DNA. The repertoire holds some 200,000 clones, with about 80% as singletons. The germline V gene encodes CDR1 SGHTA and CDR2 FQGTGA. Between the trimmed V and J ends, which lost 1 base and 6 bases, there was a span of 16 bases. The CDR3 extends over 15 amino acids.

This sequence originates from a woman in her twenties or thirties who had recovered from COVID-19. The chain couples TRBV7-3 to TRBJ2-7, with a tentative D call TRBD1 (5 bases). Material: peripheral blood. This CDR3 reads CASSLNGQGTGEQYF. In DNA form, the CDR3 reads TGTGCCAGCAGCTTAAACGGGCAGGGAACAGGCGAGCAGTACTTC.